This passage covers 12 T cell receptor beta chains from one sample sequenced in a study of cytomegalovirus exposure and HLA in healthy donors. Amplification used 60 Vbeta primers and 13 Jbeta primers. TCRdb's table, derived via immunoSEQ multiplex PCR, lists solely in-frame clones and lacks some. The sample lists 150,000 to 200,000 clones, roughly three quarters occurring once. The specimen was PBMCs. These receptors all stem from a woman aged 25 to 39 in good health and CMV-seropositive.

Note on this clone: At the DNA level, this CDR3 is encoded by other sequences in the same sample as well. The V and J genes are TRBV10-3 and TRBJ1-1; TRBD1 agrees at 8 bases. The junction had 11 bases not matched to a gene; V was cut back by 0 bases and J by 5 bases. The CDR3 totals 17 residues. Germline V lookup: CDR1 ENHRY, CDR2 SYGVKD. CDR3 loop: CAISESRDRRGGTEAFF. CDR3 sequence (DNA): TGTGCCATCAGTGAGTCAAGGGACAGGCGGGGAGGGACTGAAGCTTTCTTT.

A few counts support this clone. J is TRBJ2-7 and V is TRBV5-1; TRBD1 matches at 8 bases. The CDR3 loop spans 17 amino acids. J lost 3 bases, V lost 4 bases, and 15 bases had no gene match. Germline values: CDR1 SGHRS, CDR2 YFSETQ. DNA for the CDR3: TGCGCCAGCAGCCTGGACAGGGAAACGATGGGTAACTACGAGCAGTACTTC. Translating it yields CASSLDRETMGNYEQYF.

V and J are TRBV6-5 and TRBJ1-4; TRBD1 matches at 9 bases. CDR3 length: 14 amino acids. Germline CDR1 and CDR2: MNHEY and SVGAGI. V trimming: 7 bases; J trimming: 7 bases; junction bases outside the gene matches: 7. This chain's CDR3 is CASKPQGAVEKLFF. The CDR3 DNA follows: TGTGCCAGCAAACCACAGGGGGCGGTTGAAAAACTGTTTTTT.

The DNA of the CDR3 is TGTGCTAGTGGTTTATGGGGGGAACTCGATGGCTACACCTTC. Amino acids: CASGLWGELDGYTF. The rearrangement links TRBV12-5 to TRBJ1-2; TRBD1 might be the D (5 bases). V was cut by 3 bases and J by 6 bases, with 14 bases left in between. Germline CDR1 LGHNT, CDR2 FRNRAP. The CDR3 covers 14 residues.

This clone has just one count. The CDR3 reads CASSLLGTANTEAFF. The CDR3 DNA reads as TGTGCCAGCAGCCTCCTAGGGACAGCAAACACTGAAGCTTTCTTT. V gene TRBV14 combines with J gene TRBJ1-1; 7 bases match TRBD1. Trimming at V came to 4 bases and at J to 2 bases, leaving 7 bases not matched to a gene. The CDR3 totals 15 residues. Germline loops: CDR1 SGHDN, CDR2 FVKESK.

This clone has just a few counts. The chain carries TRBV11-3 and TRBJ2-7; 7 bases fit TRBD1. The CDR3 has 15 amino acids. Germline CDR1 reads SGHNT; CDR2 reads YENEEA. The V gene end was trimmed by 0 bases and the J gene end by 5 bases; junction bases not matched to a gene: 7. The CDR3 spells CASSLDPKGGHEQYF. The CDR3 region has the DNA TGTGCCAGCAGCTTAGATCCCAAAGGGGGCCACGAGCAGTACTTC.

The CDR3 reads CASSYSRAQASYEQYF. CDR3 coding DNA: TGTGCCAGCAGTTACTCGAGGGCACAAGCTTCCTACGAGCAGTACTTC. This chain connects TRBV6-5 to TRBJ2-7; TRBD2 is a possible D gene (5 bases). The CDR3 consists of 16 residues. V was trimmed by 0 bases and J by 1 base, leaving 13 bases between them. Germline V gives CDR1 MNHEY, CDR2 SVGAGI.

The chain links TRBV18 to TRBJ1-3; no clear D gene. This CDR3 has 16 residues. Looked up from germline, CDR1 is KGHSH and CDR2 is LQKENI. V was cut by 6 bases and J by 0 bases, with 15 bases left in between. In DNA form, the CDR3 reads TGTGCCAGCTCCCAGGAGGGAGGTGTCTCTGGAAACACCATATATTTT. Its translation: CASSQEGGVSGNTIYF.

This clone was seen just once. At one of its ends the junction is not consistent with the germline gene, which may arise from a read error. This specimen includes other DNA sequences encoding the same CDR3. The chain combines TRBV4-3 with TRBJ1-2; a possible D gene is TRBD1 (5 bases). This CDR3 comprises 16 residues. The V gene's germline CDR1 is LGHNA and CDR2 YSLEER. As DNA, the CDR3 is TGCGCCAGCAGCCAAGATCTCCGCAGGGTGAACTATGGCTACACCTTT. Translated: CASSQDLRRVNYGYTF.

The V and J genes are TRBV6-6 and TRBJ1-1, with a tentative D call TRBD1 (5 bases). The CDR3 has 13 amino acids. Trimming left V 1 base short and J 7 bases short, with 10 bases between. Germline values: CDR1 MNHNY, CDR2 SVGAGI (reference sequence). CDR3: CASSYLPQGEAFF. The CDR3 bases are TGTGCCAGCAGTTACTTACCGCAGGGTGAAGCTTTCTTT.

V gene TRBV5-1 combines with J gene TRBJ2-3; TRBD2 matches at 8 bases. In germline, CDR1 is SGHRS, CDR2 YFSETQ. J lost 2 bases, V lost 4 bases, and 12 bases had no gene match. The CDR3 consists of 17 residues. CDR3 DNA: TGCGCCAGCAGCCCAGGGCGGGGGGCTCTATACACAGATACGCAGTATTTT. It is translated as CASSPGRGALYTDTQYF.

Concerning this clone: Germline and junction disagree at one end, which may indicate a read error. The same CDR3 can be traced to other DNA sequences in this sample. This rearrangement joins TRBV7-2 to TRBJ1-2, with D uncertain. This CDR3 is 14 amino acids long. From germline, CDR1 is SGHTA and CDR2 FQGNSA. The CDR3 is CASSPEVRYYGYTF. The CDR3 DNA reads as TGTGCCAGCAGCCCAGAAGTGAGGTACTACGGCTACACCTTC.